The clone carrying this TCR beta chain has just a few counts. These data originate in a study of blood T cells in healthy people across ages. CDR1 is MRHNA, CDR2 SNTAGT, per germline. This CDR3 has 15 residues. Trimming shortened V by 4 bases and J by 3 bases, and 14 bases separated the two germline ends. A sample-barcoded 5' primer and a J-beta primer mix were used in a second PCR of about 6 to 11 cycles. Each cDNA molecule carried a tag from a template-switch adaptor that contained 12 random nucleotides. Via MiXCR, TCRdb re-called the 5' RACE reads, giving one row per CDR3 protein. The sample includes some 1 million distinct CDR3 sequences, less than 50% of them seen just once.

Sequenced: blood. This TCR came from a woman aged 55-75 years in good health. This rearrangement joins TRBV6-4 to TRBJ2-3; D is possibly TRBD2 (6 bases). CDR3: CASSASGVRTDTQYF. The CDR3 DNA follows: TGTGCCAGCAGTGCCTCGGGAGTTCGGACAGATACGCAGTATTTT.